This T cell receptor beta chain is from a study of response to subunit inactivated influenza vaccine. Study outcomes and limitations: It was suggested by the authors that few new T cells are recruited by each seasonal influenza vaccination.

Germline CDR1 reads SGHAT; CDR2 reads FQNNGV. The CDR3 has 15 amino acids. Unmatched junction bases numbered 9, after V lost 3 bases and J lost 7 bases. To note about this clonotype: What it recognizes is unknown.

One entry per CDR3 protein, called by TCRdb with MiXCR from the RT-PCR reads. This table has 700,000 to 900,000 distinct CDR3 sequences, over 20% appearing once. The sequencing here drew on PBMCs from blood, taken about 5 days after vaccination. The receptor comes from a man in his fifties who received an inactivated influenza vaccine. The V and J genes are TRBV11-2 and TRBJ2-7, with 10 bases lining up with TRBD2. The CDR3 loop reads CASSFSGGIPGEQYF. The CDR3 DNA follows: TGTGCCAGCAGCTTTAGCGGGGGGATCCCAGGGGAGCAGTACTTC.